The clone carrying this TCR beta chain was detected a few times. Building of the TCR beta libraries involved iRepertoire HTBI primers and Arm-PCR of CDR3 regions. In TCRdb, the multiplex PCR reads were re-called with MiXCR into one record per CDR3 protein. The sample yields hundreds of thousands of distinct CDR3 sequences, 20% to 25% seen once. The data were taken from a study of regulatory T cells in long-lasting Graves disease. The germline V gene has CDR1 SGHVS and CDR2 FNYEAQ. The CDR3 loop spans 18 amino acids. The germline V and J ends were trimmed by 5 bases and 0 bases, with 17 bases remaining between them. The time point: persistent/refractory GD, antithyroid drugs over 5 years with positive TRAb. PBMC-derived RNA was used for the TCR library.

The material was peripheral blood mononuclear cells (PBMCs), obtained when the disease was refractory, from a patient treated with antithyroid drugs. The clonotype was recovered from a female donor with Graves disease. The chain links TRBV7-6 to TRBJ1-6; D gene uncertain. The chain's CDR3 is CASSATTNAISYNSPLHF. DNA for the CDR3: TGTGCCAGCAGCGCCACAACAAATGCTATCTCCTATAATTCACCCCTCCACTTT. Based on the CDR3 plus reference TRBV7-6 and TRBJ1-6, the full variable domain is GAGVSQSPRYKVTKRGQDVALRCDPISGHVSLYWYRQALGQGPEFLTYFNYEAQQDKSGLPNDRFSAERPEGSISTLTIQRTEQRDSAMYRCASSATTNAISYNSPLHFGNGTRLTVT.